This TCR beta chain is drawn from a study of CD8 T cells in ankylosing spondylitis. Whole-study results and caveats: Earlier reports found some motif variants in synovial fluid and blood in reactive arthritis. As for the disease-linked clones, they showed a CD8+ phenotype and occurred at relatively low frequencies in peripheral blood.

With respect to this clonotype: Its antigen remains unknown.

In making TCR beta libraries, quantitative 5'-RACE with molecular barcodes was used. Using its own MiXCR run on the 5' RACE reads, TCRdb lists one record per CDR3 protein. The sample has 230,000 or so distinct CDR3 sequences; 20% to 30% are singletons. The length of the CDR3 is 15 residues. The V gene's germline CDR1 is SGHRS and CDR2 YFSETQ. Trimming took 4 bases from V and 1 from J; bases not matched to a gene: 6. The chain carries TRBV5-1 and TRBJ2-7; 9 positions agree with TRBD2. The sequencing sample was made of blood, either unsorted or a sorted T cell fraction (not recorded which). This TCR was sampled from a male donor with ankylosing spondylitis or in good health (not recorded which). This CDR3 is CASSHVAGASYEQYF. The CDR3 DNA is TGCGCCAGCAGCCACGTAGCGGGGGCGTCCTACGAGCAGTACTTC.